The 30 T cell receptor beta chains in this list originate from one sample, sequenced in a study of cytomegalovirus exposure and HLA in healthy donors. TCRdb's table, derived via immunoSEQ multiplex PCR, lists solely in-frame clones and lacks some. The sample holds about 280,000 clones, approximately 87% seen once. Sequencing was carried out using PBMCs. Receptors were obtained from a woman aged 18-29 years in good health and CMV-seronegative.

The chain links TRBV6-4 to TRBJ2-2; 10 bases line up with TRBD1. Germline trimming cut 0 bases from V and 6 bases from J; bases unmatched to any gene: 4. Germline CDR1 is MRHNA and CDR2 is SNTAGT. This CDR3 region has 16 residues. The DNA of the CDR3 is TGTGCCAGCAGTGACTCGACAGGGGGCGCGTCCGGGGAGCTGTTTTTT. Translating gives CASSDSTGGASGELFF.

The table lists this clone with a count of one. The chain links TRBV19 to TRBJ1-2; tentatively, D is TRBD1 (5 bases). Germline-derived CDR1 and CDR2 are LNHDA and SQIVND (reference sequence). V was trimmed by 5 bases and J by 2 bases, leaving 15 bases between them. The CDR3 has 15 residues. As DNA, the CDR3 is TGTGCCAGTAGTCCGGGGGAGTACCCGAACTATGGCTACACCTTC. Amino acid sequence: CASSPGEYPNYGYTF.

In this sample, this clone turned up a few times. The CDR3 spells CASSGQGWNQPQHF. The DNA for the CDR3 is TGCGCCAGCAGTGGCCAGGGGTGGAATCAGCCCCAGCATTTT. V usage is TRBV10-2 and J usage is TRBJ1-5; the D gene is possibly TRBD1 (6 bases). Trimming removed 4 bases from V and 4 bases from J, with 11 bases in between. This CDR3 contains 14 residues. Germline V gene lookup returns CDR1 WSHSY and CDR2 SAAADI.

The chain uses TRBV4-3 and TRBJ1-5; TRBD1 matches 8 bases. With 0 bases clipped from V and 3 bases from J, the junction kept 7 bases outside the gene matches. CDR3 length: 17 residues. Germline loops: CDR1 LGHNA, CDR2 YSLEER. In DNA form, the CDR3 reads TGCGCCAGCAGCCAAGATCTGGACAGGGCTCCCAATCAGCCCCAGCATTTT. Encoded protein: CASSQDLDRAPNQPQHF.

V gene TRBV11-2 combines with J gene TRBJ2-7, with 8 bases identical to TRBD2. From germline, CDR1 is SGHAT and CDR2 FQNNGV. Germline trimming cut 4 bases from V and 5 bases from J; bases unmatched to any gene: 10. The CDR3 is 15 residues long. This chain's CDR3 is CASSYPGGRIHEQYF. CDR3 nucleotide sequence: TGTGCCAGCAGCTACCCGGGCGGGAGGATCCACGAGCAGTACTTC.

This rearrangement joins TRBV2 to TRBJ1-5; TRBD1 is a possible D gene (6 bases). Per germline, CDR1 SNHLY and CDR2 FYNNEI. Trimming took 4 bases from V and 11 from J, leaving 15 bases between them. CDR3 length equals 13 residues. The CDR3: CASSGPPQGSQHF. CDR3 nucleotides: TGTGCCAGCAGTGGACCACCCCAGGGGTCCCAGCATTTT.

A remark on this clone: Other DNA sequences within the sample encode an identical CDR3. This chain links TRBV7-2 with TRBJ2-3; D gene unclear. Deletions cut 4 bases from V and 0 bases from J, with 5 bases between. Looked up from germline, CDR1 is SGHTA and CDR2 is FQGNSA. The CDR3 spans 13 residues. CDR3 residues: CASSSPSTDTQYF. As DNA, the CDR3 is TGTGCCAGCAGCTCTCCGAGCACAGATACGCAGTATTTT.

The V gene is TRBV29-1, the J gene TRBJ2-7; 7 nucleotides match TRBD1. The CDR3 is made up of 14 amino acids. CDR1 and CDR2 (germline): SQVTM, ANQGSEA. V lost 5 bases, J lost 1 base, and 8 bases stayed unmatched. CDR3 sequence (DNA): TGCAGCGTTAGAACTGGGACAGAGTCCTACGAGCAGTACTTC. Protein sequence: CSVRTGTESYEQYF.

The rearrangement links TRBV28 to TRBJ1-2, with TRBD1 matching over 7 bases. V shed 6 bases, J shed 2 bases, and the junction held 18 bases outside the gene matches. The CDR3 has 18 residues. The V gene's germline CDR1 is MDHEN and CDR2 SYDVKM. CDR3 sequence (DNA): TGTGCCAGCAGCGGGATCTTAGACCAAATACAGGGGAACTATGGCTACACCTTC. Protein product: CASSGILDQIQGNYGYTF.

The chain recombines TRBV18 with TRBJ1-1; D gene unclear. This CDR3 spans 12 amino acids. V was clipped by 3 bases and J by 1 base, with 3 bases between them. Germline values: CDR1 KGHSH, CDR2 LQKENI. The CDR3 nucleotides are TGTGCCAGCTCACCCAGGAACACTGAAGCTTTCTTT. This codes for CASSPRNTEAFF. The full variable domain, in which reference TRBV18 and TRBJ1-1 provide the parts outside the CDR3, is NAGVMQNPRHLVRRRGQEARLRCSPMKGHSHVYWYRQLPEEGLKFMVYLQKENIIDESGMPKERFSAEFPKEGPSILRIQQVVRGDSAAYFCASSPRNTEAFFGQGTRLTVV.

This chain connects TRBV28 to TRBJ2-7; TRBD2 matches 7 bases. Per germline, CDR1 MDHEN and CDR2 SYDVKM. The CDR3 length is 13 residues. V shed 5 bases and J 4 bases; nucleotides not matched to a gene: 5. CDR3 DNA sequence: TGTGCCAGCAGTAGGACTAGGTCTTACGAGCAGTACTTC. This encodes CASSRTRSYEQYF.

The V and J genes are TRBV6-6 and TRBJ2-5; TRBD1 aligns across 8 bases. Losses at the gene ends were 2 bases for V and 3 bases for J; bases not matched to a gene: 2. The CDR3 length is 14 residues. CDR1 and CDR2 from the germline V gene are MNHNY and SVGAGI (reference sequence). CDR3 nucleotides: TGTGCCAGCAGTTACGCGACAGGGGAAGAGACCCAGTACTTC. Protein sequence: CASSYATGEETQYF.

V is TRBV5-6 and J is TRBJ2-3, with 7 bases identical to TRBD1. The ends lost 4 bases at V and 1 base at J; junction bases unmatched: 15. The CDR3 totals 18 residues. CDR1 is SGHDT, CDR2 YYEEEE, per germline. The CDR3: CASSIGTVPGVGTDTQYF. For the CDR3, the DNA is TGTGCCAGCAGCATCGGGACAGTGCCGGGCGTGGGCACAGATACGCAGTATTTT.

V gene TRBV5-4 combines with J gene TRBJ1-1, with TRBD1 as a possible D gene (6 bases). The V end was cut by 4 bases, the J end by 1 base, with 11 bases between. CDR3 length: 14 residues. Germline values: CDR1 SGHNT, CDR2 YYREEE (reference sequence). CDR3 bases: TGTGCCAGCAGCCCGGACAGCCAGAACACTGAAGCTTTCTTT. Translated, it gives CASSPDSQNTEAFF.

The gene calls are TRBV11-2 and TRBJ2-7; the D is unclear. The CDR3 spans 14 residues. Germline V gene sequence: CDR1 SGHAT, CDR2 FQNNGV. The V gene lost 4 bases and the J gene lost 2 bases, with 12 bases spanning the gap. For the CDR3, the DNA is TGTGCCAGCAGCTCGAGACAAATGGCCTACGAGCAGTACTTC. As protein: CASSSRQMAYEQYF.

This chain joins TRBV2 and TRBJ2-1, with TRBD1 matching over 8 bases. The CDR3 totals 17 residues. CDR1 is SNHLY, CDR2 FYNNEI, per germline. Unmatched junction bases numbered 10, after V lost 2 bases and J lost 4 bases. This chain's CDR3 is CASSEFGRGRWYNEQFF. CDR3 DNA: TGTGCCAGCAGTGAATTCGGCAGGGGGCGATGGTACAATGAGCAGTTCTTC.

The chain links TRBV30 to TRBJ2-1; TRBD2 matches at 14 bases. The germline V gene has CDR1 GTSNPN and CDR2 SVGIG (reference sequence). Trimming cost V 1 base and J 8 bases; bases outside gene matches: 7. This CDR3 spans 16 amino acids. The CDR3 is CAWSALGTSGSDEQFF. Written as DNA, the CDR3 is TGTGCCTGGAGTGCCCTCGGGACTAGCGGGAGCGATGAGCAGTTCTTC.

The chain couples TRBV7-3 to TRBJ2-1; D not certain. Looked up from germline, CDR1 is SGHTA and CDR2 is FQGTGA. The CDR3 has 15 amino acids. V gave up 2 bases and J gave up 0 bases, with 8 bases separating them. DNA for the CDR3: TGTGCCAGCAGCTTATATCCTAACTCCTACAATGAGCAGTTCTTC. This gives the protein CASSLYPNSYNEQFF.

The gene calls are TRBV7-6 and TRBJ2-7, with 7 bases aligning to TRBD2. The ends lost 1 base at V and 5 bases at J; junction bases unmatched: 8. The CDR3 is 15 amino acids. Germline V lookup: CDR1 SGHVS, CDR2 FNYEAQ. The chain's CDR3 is CASSLGGGLIHEQYF. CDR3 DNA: TGTGCCAGCAGCTTAGGGGGAGGGTTAATCCACGAGCAGTACTTC.

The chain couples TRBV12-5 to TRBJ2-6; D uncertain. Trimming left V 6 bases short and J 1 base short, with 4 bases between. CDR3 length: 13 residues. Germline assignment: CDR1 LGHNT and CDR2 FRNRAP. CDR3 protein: CASGNSGANVLTF. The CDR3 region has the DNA TGTGCTAGTGGCAATTCTGGGGCCAACGTCCTGACTTTC.

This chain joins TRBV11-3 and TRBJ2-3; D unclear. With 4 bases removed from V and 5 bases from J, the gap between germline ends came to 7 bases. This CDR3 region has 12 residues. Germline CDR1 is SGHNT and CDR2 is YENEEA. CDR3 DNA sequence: TGTGCCAGCAGCTCCGGGTTAGATACGCAGTATTTT. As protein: CASSSGLDTQYF.

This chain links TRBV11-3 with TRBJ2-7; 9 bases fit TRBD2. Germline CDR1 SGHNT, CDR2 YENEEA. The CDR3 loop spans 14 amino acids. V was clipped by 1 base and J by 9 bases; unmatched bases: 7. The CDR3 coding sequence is TGTGCCAGCAGCTTAGTTGACAGGCGGGAGGGGCAGTACTTC. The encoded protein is CASSLVDRREGQYF.

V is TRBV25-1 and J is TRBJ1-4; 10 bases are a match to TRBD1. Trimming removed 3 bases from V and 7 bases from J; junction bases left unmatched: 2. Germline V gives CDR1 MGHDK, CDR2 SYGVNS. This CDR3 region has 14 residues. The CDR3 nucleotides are TGTGCCAGCAGTGATGGGACAGGGGTTGAAAAACTGTTTTTT. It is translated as CASSDGTGVEKLFF.

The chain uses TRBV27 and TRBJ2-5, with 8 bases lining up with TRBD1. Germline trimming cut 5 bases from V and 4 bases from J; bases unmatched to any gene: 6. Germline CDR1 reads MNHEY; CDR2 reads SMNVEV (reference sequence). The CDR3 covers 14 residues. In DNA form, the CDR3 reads TGTGCCAGCAGTCAAGACAGGGGCCGAGAGACCCAGTACTTC. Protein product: CASSQDRGRETQYF.

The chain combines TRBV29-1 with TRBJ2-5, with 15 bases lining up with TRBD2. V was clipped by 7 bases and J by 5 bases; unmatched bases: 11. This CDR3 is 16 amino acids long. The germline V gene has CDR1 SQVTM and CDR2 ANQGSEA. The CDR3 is CSGRPGLAGGGETQYF. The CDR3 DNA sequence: TGCAGCGGCAGACCGGGACTAGCGGGAGGAGGTGAGACCCAGTACTTC.

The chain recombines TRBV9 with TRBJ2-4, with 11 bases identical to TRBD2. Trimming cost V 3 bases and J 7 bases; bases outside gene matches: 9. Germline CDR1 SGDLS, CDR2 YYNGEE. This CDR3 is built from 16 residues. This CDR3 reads CASSDHSGRAGNIQYF. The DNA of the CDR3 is TGTGCCAGCAGCGACCATAGCGGGAGGGCCGGGAACATTCAGTACTTC.

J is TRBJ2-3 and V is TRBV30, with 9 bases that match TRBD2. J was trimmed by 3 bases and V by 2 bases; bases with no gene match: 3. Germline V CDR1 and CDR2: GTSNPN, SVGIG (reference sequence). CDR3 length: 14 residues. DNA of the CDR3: TGTGCCTGGAGTTGGGCGGGAGGGACAGATACGCAGTATTTT. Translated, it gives CAWSWAGGTDTQYF.

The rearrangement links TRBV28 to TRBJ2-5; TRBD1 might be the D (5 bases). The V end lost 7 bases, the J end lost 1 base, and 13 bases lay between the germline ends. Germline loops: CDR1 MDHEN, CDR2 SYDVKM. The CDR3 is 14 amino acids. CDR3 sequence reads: CASINSGLQETQYF. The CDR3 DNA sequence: TGTGCCAGCATCAATTCAGGGCTCCAAGAGACCCAGTACTTC.

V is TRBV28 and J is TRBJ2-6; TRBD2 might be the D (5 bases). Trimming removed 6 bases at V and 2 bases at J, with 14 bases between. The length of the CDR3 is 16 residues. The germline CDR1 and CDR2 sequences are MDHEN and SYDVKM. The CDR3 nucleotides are TGTGCCAGCAGGAGGGCAGCTTTCGCTGGGGCCAACGTCCTGACTTTC. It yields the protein CASRRAAFAGANVLTF.

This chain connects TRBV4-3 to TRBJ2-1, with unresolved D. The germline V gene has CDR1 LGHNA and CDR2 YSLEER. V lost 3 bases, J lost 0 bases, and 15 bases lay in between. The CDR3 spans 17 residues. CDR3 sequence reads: CASSQETSPSSYNEQFF. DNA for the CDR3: TGCGCCAGCAGCCAGGAGACTTCGCCGAGCTCCTACAATGAGCAGTTCTTC.